Sequencing of this T cell receptor (beta chain) was carried out in a study of cytomegalovirus exposure and HLA in healthy donors. At collection, donors were nominally healthy, but unrecorded immune exposures were probable. Use of 60 Vbeta and 13 Jbeta primers characterized the PCR. TCRdb keeps only in-frame clones here, not all; method: immunoSEQ multiplex PCR. This sample's table has around 130,000 clones. Germline V gene lookup returns CDR1 ENHRY and CDR2 SYGVKD. Trimming took off 10 bases at V and 4 bases at J, with 11 bases between the two ends. This CDR3 region has 11 residues. The sample taken for sequencing was PBMCs. The source is a woman aged 40-49 years in good health and CMV-seronegative. The rearrangement links TRBV10-3 to TRBJ2-7; the D gene is possibly TRBD1 (6 bases). The chain's CDR3 is CATSGVYEQYF. The DNA of the CDR3 is TGTGCCACCTCAGGGGTGTACGAGCAGTACTTC.